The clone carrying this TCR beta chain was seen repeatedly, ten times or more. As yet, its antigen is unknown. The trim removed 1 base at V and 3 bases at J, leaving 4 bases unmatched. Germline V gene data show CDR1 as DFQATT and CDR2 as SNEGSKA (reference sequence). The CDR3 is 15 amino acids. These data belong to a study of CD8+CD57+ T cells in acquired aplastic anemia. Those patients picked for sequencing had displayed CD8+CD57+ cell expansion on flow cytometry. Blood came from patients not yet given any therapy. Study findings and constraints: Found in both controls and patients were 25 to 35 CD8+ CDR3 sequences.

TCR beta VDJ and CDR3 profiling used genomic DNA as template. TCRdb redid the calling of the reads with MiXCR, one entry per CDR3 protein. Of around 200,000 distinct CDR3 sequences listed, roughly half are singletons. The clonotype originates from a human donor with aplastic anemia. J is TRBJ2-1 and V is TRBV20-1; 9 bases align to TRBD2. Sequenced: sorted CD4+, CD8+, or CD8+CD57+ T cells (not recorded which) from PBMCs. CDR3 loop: CSARVTSGHYNEQFF. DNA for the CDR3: TGCAGTGCTAGAGTAACTAGCGGGCACTACAATGAGCAGTTCTTC.